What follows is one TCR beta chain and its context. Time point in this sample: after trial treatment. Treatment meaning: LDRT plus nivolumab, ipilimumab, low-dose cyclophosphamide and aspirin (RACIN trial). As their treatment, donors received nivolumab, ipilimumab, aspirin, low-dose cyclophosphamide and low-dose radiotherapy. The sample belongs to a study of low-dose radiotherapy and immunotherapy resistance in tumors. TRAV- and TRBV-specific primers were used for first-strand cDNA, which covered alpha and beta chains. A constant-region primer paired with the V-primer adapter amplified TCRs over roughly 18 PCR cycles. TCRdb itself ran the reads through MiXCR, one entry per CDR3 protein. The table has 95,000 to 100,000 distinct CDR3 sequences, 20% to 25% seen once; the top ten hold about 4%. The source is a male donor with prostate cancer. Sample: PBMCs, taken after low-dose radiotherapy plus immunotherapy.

CDR3 nucleotides: TGTGCCACGGGGGAGGGGGTCCACGGGGAGCAGTTCTTC. Amino acid sequence: CATGEGVHGEQFF. The chain recombines TRBV28 with TRBJ2-1, with D maybe TRBD2 (7 bases). Germline V gene lookup returns CDR1 MDHEN and CDR2 SYDVKM. This CDR3 comprises 13 residues. V gave up 10 bases and J gave up 10 bases, with 20 bases separating them.